Following are 5 T cell receptor beta chains from one sample sequenced in a study of T cell clonality in common variable immunodeficiency. Method: immunoSEQ multiplex PCR; TCRdb's copy keeps in-frame clones and lacks some. Listed for the sample are 30,000 to 40,000 clones, none seen a single time. Sequenced input: peripheral blood mononuclear cells. These receptors were taken from a person between 18 and 75 years old in good health.

This clone was observed at least ten times. The observed sequence ends 3 residues before the CDR3 terminus, with the missing tail filled in from the germline J gene. This rearrangement joins TRBV19 to TRBJ1-1; unclear D gene. Trimming removed 0 bases from V and 0 bases from J, with 8 bases in between. Per germline, CDR1 LNHDA and CDR2 SQIVND (reference sequence). The CDR3 length is 15 residues. CDR3 region: CASSIDRAMNTEAFF. CDR3 DNA (partial): TGTGCCAGTAGTATAGATAGGGCCATGAACACTGAA. Drawing the rest from reference TRBV19 and TRBJ1-1, the complete variable domain is DGGITQSPKYLFRKEGQNVTLSCEQNLNHDAMYWYRQDPGQGLRLIYYSQIVNDFQKGDIAEGYSVSREKKESFPLTVTSAQKNPTAFYLCASSIDRAMNTEAFFGQGTRLTVV.

This clone was seen at least ten times. The read ends 3 residues before the CDR3 terminus; that terminus is restored from the germline J gene. The chain uses TRBV5-5 and TRBJ1-1, with D possibly TRBD1 on 6 matching bases. The CDR3 is 14 amino acids. Germline V CDR1 and CDR2: SGHKS, YYEKEE (reference sequence). Partial CDR3 DNA: TGTGCCAGCAGCTTGTGGAGGGGGTCCAGCGAA. Amino acids: CASSLWRGSSE. The whole CDR3 region reads CASSLWRGSSEAFF.

This clone was observed at least ten times. The read gets to within 3 residues of the CDR3 end, and the germline J gene fills in the rest. The rearrangement joins TRBV4-1 to TRBJ1-1; 10 bases align to TRBD1. Per the germline V gene, CDR1 is MGHRA and CDR2 is YSYEKL. This CDR3 region has 16 residues. J gave up 0 bases and V 4 bases, and 5 bases lay outside the gene matches. CDR3 in amino acids: CASSPGQGRMNTEAFF. The sequenced part of the CDR3 DNA is TGCGCCAGCAGCCCGGGACAGGGGAGAATGAACACTGAA.

The part of the CDR3 DNA that was read is TGCGCCAGCAGCTTGGGCCCGGGGGAAGAGACG. Protein product: CASSLGPGEET. The full CDR3 is CASSLGPGEETQYF. The chain combines TRBV5-1 with TRBJ2-3; D perhaps matches TRBD2 (6 bases). The CDR3 end falls 3 residues outside the read, so it is completed with the germline J gene. Germline V gene data show CDR1 as SGHRS and CDR2 as YFSETQ. CDR3 length equals 14 residues.

In its sample, this clone was seen many times. Read coverage stops 3 residues before the CDR3 terminus; the germline J gene supplies the remainder. The V call is TRBV30, the J call TRBJ1-1; 9 bases map to TRBD1. The CDR3 runs 13 residues. Trimming cost V 3 bases and J 5 bases; bases outside gene matches: 4. CDR1 is GTSNPN and CDR2 is SVGIG in the germline V gene (reference sequence). Incomplete CDR3 DNA: TGTGCCTGGAGACAGGGGGCTTGGACTGAA. This codes for CAWRQGAWTE. The whole CDR3 protein reads CAWRQGAWTEAFF.